The 10 T cell receptor beta chains given below trace back to one sample, sequenced in a study of blood T cells in healthy people across ages (dated by TCRdb to about 2015). To prepare the library, 5' RACE was applied. The sequencer listed for this sample is Illumina HiSeq 2500. A second roughly 6 to 11 cycle PCR used a sample-barcoded 5' primer and a J-beta primer mix. TCRdb's own reprocessing of the public reads used fastp at Q25 and MiXCR and kept productive beta chains. Each record represents a unique CDR3 protein, reported with the most common genes and DNA among its rows. Here the sample has 780,000 or so distinct CDR3 sequences; about 53% occur a single time. The biggest ten clones account for about two fifths of the sample. The sequenced sample consisted of blood. These receptors were collected from a man older than 75 in good health.

J is TRBJ2-1 and V is TRBV4-1; maybe TRBD2 (6 bases). The end of the DNA is better explained by TRBJ2-7, so the J call may be wrong. This CDR3 has 15 residues. CDR1 and CDR2 (germline): MGHRA, YSYEKL. CDR3 sequence (DNA): TGCGCCAGCAGCCAAGACTACGGGGCGCGGGATGAGCAGTACTTC. Translated: CASSQDYGARDEQYF.

The gene calls are TRBV5-1 and TRBJ2-1; possibly TRBD2 for D (5 bases). Trimming pared 4 bases from V and 0 bases from J, leaving 11 bases between. Germline assignment: CDR1 SGHRS and CDR2 YFSETQ. CDR3 length: 15 residues. The CDR3 sequence is CASSGETLSYNEQFF. The CDR3 region has the DNA TGCGCCAGCAGCGGGGAGACACTCTCCTACAATGAGCAGTTCTTC.

The V and J genes are TRBV18 and TRBJ2-1, with 10 bases matching TRBD2. The CDR3 extends over 16 amino acids. Germline trimming cut 6 bases from V and 15 bases from J; bases unmatched to any gene: 20. Germline loops: CDR1 KGHSH, CDR2 LQKENI. The CDR3 protein is CASSLGVPSGSSSGFF. The CDR3 nucleotides read TGTGCCAGCTCCCTAGGGGTTCCTAGCGGGAGTTCTTCGGGGTTCTTC.

The J gene is TRBJ2-2, the V gene TRBV3-1, with unresolved D. The CDR3 has 15 residues. The ends were cut back, 4 bases at V and 1 base at J, with 10 bases in the middle. The germline CDR1 and CDR2 sequences are LGHDT and YNNKEL (reference sequence). This CDR3 reads CASSRWAGNTGELFF. The CDR3 DNA reads as TGTGCCAGCAGCCGTTGGGCCGGGAACACCGGGGAGCTGTTTTTT.

This clonotype was counted between two and nine times. This chain links TRBV21-1 with TRBJ1-2; TRBD1 is the table's D call, not checked against the DNA. TRBV21-1 is marked as a pseudogene. The CDR3 spans 14 residues. The DNA for the CDR3 is TGTGCCAGCAGCAATACAGGGGAGAACTATGGCTACACCTTC. Protein sequence: CASSNTGENYGYTF.

The sample holds a few counts of this clonotype. The chain combines TRBV20-1 with TRBJ2-7; 7 bases match TRBD1. This CDR3 contains 13 residues. Germline CDR1 reads DFQATT; CDR2 reads SNEGSKA (reference sequence). The ends lost 6 bases at V and 0 bases at J; junction bases unmatched: 5. Here the CDR3 reads CSAQRGPSYEQYF. For the CDR3, the DNA is TGCAGTGCCCAGAGGGGGCCCTCCTACGAGCAGTACTTC.

The chain links TRBV3-1 to TRBJ2-5, with D perhaps TRBD2 (7 bases). V shed 4 bases and J shed 7 bases, with 13 bases lying between them. This CDR3 comprises 13 residues. Germline V gives CDR1 LGHDT, CDR2 YNNKEL (reference sequence). CDR3 sequence (DNA): TGTGCCAGCAGCCGAAGGGGGGAGGGGACCCAGTACTTC. Protein: CASSRRGEGTQYF.

Remarks on this clonotype: At one boundary the junction diverges from the germline segment, which might be a read error. The chain has TRBV2 and TRBJ2-7, with 10 bases fitting TRBD2. This CDR3 contains 17 residues. The germline V gene has CDR1 SNHLY and CDR2 FYNNEI. CDR3 protein: CAGSDLRLAGSSYEQYF. The CDR3 DNA reads as TGTGCCGGCAGTGACCTCAGACTAGCGGGTTCTTCCTACGAGCAGTACTTC. Full variable domain (remainder filled in from reference TRBV2 and TRBJ2-7): EPEVTQTPSHQVTQMGQEVILRCVPISNHLYFYWYRQILGQKVEFLVSFYNNEISEKSEIFDDQFSVERPDGSNFTLKIRSTKLEDSAMYFCAGSDLRLAGSSYEQYFGPGTRLTVT.

The chain couples TRBV2 to TRBJ2-3; 12 bases map to TRBD1. CDR3 length: 15 residues. Germline V gives CDR1 SNHLY, CDR2 FYNNEI. Unmatched junction bases numbered 16, after V lost 7 bases and J lost 14 bases. The CDR3 DNA follows: TGTGCCAGCAACAGACCGGGACAGGGGGCTAGATACGCGTATTTT. It specifies CASNRPGQGARYAYF.

This chain joins TRBV4-3 and TRBJ2-4; TRBD1 aligns across 9 bases. The CDR3 sequence is 15 residues long. J was trimmed by 2 bases and V by 4 bases; bases with no gene match: 3. Germline lookup yields CDR1 LGHNA and CDR2 YSLEER. CDR3: CASSRQGESKNIQYF. DNA of the CDR3: TGCGCCAGCAGCCGACAGGGGGAGTCCAAAAACATTCAGTACTTC.